The text below deals with one TCR beta chain. The sample is drawn from a study of blood T cell repertoires in COVID-19. About the study: PBMCs, B-cell-depleted T cells, or T cells were the source of the cDNA or gDNA that made up the material.

Original handling: Amplification of reference gene primers provided the estimated nucleated cell counts. Using immunoSEQ multiplex PCR, the repertoire was profiled, and TCRdb retains in-frame clones only, with some absent. Clone size and the V and J calls come from that table; the DNA yielded D and trimming. The sample contains some 250,000 clones, 82% of which appear only once. This CDR3 is 15 amino acids long. J gave up 1 base and V 5 bases, and 5 bases lay outside the gene matches. Germline lookup yields CDR1 SGHRS and CDR2 YFSETQ. Sequencing was carried out using peripheral blood. The clonotype comes from a woman aged 55-69 years with active or convalescent COVID-19. J is TRBJ2-7 and V is TRBV5-1; 11 bases align to TRBD1. The CDR3 reads CASRSGQGASYEQYF. CDR3 DNA: TGCGCCAGCAGGTCCGGACAGGGGGCATCCTACGAGCAGTACTTC.